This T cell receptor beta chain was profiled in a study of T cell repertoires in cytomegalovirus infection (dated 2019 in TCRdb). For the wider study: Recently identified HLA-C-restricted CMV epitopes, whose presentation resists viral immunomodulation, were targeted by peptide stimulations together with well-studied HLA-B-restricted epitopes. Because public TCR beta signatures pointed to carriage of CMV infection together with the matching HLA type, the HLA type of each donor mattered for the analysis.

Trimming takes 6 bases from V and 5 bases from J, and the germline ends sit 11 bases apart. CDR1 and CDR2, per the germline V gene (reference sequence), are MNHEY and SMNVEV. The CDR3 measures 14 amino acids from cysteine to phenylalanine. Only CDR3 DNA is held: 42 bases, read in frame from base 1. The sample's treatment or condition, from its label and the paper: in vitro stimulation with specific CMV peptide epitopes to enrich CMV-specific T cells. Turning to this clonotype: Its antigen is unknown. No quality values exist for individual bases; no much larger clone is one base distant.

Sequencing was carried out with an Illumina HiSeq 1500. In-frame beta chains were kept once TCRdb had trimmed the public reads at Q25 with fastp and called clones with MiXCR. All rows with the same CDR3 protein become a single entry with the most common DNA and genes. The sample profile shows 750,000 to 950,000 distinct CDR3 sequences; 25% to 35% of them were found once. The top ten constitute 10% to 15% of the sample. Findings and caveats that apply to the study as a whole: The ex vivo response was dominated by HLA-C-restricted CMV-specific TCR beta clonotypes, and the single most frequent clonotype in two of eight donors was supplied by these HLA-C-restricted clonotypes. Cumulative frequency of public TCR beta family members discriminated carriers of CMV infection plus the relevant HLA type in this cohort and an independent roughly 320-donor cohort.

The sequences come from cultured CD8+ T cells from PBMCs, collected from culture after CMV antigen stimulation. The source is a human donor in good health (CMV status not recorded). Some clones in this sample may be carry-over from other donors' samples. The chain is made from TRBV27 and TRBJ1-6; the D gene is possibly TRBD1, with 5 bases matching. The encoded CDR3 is CASSFPGDNSPLHF. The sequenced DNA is TGTGCCAGCAGCTTCCCGGGGGATAATTCACCCCTCCACTTT.